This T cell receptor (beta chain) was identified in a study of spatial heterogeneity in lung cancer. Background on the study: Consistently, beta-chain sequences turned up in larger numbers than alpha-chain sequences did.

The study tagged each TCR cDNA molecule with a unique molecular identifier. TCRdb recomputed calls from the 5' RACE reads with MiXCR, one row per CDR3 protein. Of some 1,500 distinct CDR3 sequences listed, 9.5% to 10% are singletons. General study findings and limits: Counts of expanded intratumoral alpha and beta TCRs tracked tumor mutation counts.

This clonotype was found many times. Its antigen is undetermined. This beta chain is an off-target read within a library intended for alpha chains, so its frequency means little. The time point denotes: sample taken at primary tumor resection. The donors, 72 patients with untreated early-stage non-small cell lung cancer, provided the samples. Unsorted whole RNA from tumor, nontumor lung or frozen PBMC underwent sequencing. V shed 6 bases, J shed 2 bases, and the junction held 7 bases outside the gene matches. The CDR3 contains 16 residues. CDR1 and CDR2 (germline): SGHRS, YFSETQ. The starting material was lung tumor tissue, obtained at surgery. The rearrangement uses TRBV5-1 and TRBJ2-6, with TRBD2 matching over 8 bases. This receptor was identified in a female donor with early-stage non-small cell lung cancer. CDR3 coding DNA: TGCGCCAGCACCCCGGGACTAGTTACTGGGGCCAACGTCCTGACTTTC. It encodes CASTPGLVTGANVLTF.